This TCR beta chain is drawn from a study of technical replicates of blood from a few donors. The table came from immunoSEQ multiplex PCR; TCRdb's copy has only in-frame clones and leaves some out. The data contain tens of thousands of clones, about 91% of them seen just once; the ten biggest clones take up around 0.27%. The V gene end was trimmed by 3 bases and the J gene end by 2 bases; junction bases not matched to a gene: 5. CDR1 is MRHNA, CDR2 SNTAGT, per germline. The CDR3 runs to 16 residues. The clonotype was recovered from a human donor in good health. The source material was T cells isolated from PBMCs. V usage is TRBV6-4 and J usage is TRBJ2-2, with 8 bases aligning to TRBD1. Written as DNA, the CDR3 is TGTGCCAGCAGTGATGGACAGGGAACCAACACCGGGGAGCTGTTTTTT. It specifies CASSDGQGTNTGELFF.